Included here is one T cell receptor (beta chain) sequence, with context. The same CDR3 arises from other DNA sequences in this sample as well. This sample is part of a study of cytomegalovirus exposure and HLA in healthy donors. The CDR3 covers 11 residues. Germline assignment: CDR1 DFQATT and CDR2 SNEGSKA (reference sequence). The V end lost 4 bases, the J end lost 1 base, and 3 bases lay between the germline ends. It was with 60 Vbeta and 13 Jbeta primers that the PCR ran. Assay: immunoSEQ multiplex PCR; the TCRdb copy retains only in-frame clones and omits some. This table has fewer than 200,000 clones, approximately 81% appearing once.

The sequence was obtained from a woman aged 18-29 years in good health and CMV-seronegative. The sample comprised PBMCs. V usage is TRBV20-1 and J usage is TRBJ2-3; D not certain. This CDR3 reads CSATGTDTQYF. The CDR3 DNA reads as TGCAGTGCTACAGGCACAGATACGCAGTATTTT.